This T cell receptor beta chain derives from a study of blood T cell repertoires in COVID-19. Overall study context: Donors in the United States, Italy and Spain gave samples during acute or convalescent COVID-19. From T cells, B-cell-depleted T cells, or PBMCs came the material, which was cDNA or gDNA.

This clone has only one observation. The V gene's germline CDR1 is KGHSH and CDR2 LQKENI. This CDR3 has 16 residues. Trimming took off 6 bases at V and 6 bases at J, with 21 bases between the two ends. How the authors handled the data: How many nucleated cells were present was estimated from reference gene primer amplification. Data came from immunoSEQ multiplex PCR; TCRdb stores just in-frame clones and leaves some out. That table furnishes V, J and clone size, whereas the DNA furnished D and trimming. The data contain about 160,000 clones, 70% to 85% of them singletons. The sample comprised peripheral blood. This sequence joins TRBV18 and TRBJ1-5; D is possibly TRBD1 (5 bases). The sequence was obtained from a woman aged 80 or over with acute or convalescent COVID-19. The CDR3 loop is CASSFTVAGYSQPQHF. In DNA form, the CDR3 reads TGTGCCAGCTCCTTCACCGTTGCAGGGTACAGTCAGCCCCAGCATTTT.